The 30 T cell receptor beta chains reported below all come from one sample, sequenced in a study of cytomegalovirus exposure and HLA in healthy donors. 13 Jbeta primers and 60 Vbeta primers were used for the PCR. TCRdb's table, derived via immunoSEQ multiplex PCR, lists solely in-frame clones and lacks some. The sample has hundreds of thousands of clones, about 90% seen once. The sequencing input was PBMCs. The source of these receptors is a woman aged 18-29 years in good health and CMV-seronegative.

V and J are TRBV7-9 and TRBJ1-2; 9 nucleotides match TRBD1. The germline V gene encodes CDR1 SEHNR and CDR2 FQNEAQ (reference sequence). With V trimmed by 5 bases and J by 4 bases, 14 bases remained unmatched. The CDR3 is 17 residues long. CDR3 sequence (DNA): TGTGCCAGCAGCCCCCGGGACAGGGAACCCATCTTCTATGGCTACACCTTC. This codes for CASSPRDREPIFYGYTF.

The CDR3 sequence: CASSKRGSHRDRLLSGANVLTF. In nucleotides, the CDR3 is TGTGCCAGCAGCAAAAGGGGGTCACACAGAGACAGGCTGCTCTCTGGGGCCAACGTCCTGACTTTC. The chain joins TRBV21-1 to TRBJ2-6; TRBD1, the table's D call, was not compared with the DNA. TRBV21-1 is assigned pseudogene status. This CDR3 region has 22 residues.

In nucleotides, the CDR3 is TGTGCCAGTAGGGGGGGGCCCTACGAGCAGTACTTC. Protein sequence: CASRGGPYEQYF. This chain connects TRBV19 to TRBJ2-7; possibly TRBD2 for D (7 bases). Trimming shortened V by 6 bases and J by 2 bases, and 8 bases separated the two germline ends. Germline-derived CDR1 and CDR2 are LNHDA and SQIVND (reference sequence). This CDR3 comprises 12 residues. Full variable domain (rest looked up from reference TRBV19 and TRBJ2-7): DGGITQSPKYLFRKEGQNVTLSCEQNLNHDAMYWYRQDPGQGLRLIYYSQIVNDFQKGDIAEGYSVSREKKESFPLTVTSAQKNPTAFYLCASRGGPYEQYFGPGTRLTVT.

The chain links TRBV11-2 to TRBJ1-3, with no clear D. Trimming left V 0 bases short and J 9 bases short, with 6 bases between. CDR3 size: 12 residues. The germline V gene encodes CDR1 SGHAT and CDR2 FQNNGV. Here the CDR3 DNA reads TGTGCCAGCAGCTTAGATCTCAGCACCATATATTTT. The encoded protein is CASSLDLSTIYF.

This rearrangement joins TRBV5-1 to TRBJ1-6; D remains ambiguous. This CDR3 contains 15 residues. Trimming left V 2 bases short and J 5 bases short, with 11 bases between. The germline CDR1 and CDR2 sequences are SGHRS and YFSETQ. The CDR3 sequence: CASSFYPQHNSPLHF. The CDR3 region has the DNA TGCGCCAGCAGCTTTTACCCACAGCATAATTCACCCCTCCACTTT.

V gene TRBV28 combines with J gene TRBJ2-7, with 7 bases fitting TRBD2. CDR3 size: 15 residues. The V gene end was trimmed by 7 bases and the J gene end by 5 bases; junction bases not matched to a gene: 14. Germline CDR1 MDHEN, CDR2 SYDVKM. The CDR3 here is CASTSLGRVVNEQYF. The DNA for the CDR3 is TGTGCCAGCACCAGCTTAGGGAGGGTAGTCAACGAGCAGTACTTC.

V and J are TRBV4-2 and TRBJ2-7; 8 nucleotides agree with TRBD1. This CDR3 has 16 amino acids. J gave up 6 bases and V 1 base, and 11 bases lay outside the gene matches. Germline V gives CDR1 LGHNA, CDR2 YNFKEQ. Here the CDR3 reads CASSQGRVGQGGEQYF. CDR3 DNA sequence: TGTGCCAGCAGCCAAGGAAGGGTCGGACAGGGTGGCGAGCAGTACTTC.

The rearrangement joins TRBV6-5 to TRBJ1-4; D gene ambiguous. The germline gives CDR1 MNHEY, CDR2 SVGAGI. This CDR3 comprises 15 residues. The V end was cut by 6 bases, the J end by 6 bases, with 17 bases between. This CDR3 reads CASSNVMRSDEKLFF. The CDR3 region has the DNA TGTGCCAGCAGCAACGTCATGCGTTCGGATGAAAAACTGTTTTTT.

The rearrangement uses TRBV27 and TRBJ1-2; 11 bases match TRBD1. The CDR3 totals 16 residues. With 4 bases clipped from V and 7 bases from J, the junction kept 11 bases outside the gene matches. The germline CDR1 and CDR2 sequences are MNHEY and SMNVEV (reference sequence). The CDR3 nucleotides read TGTGCCAGCAGTTCTCTCGGACAGGGGGCTAAGCGTGGCTACACCTTC. Amino acid sequence: CASSSLGQGAKRGYTF.

The chain recombines TRBV7-2 with TRBJ1-3; TRBD1 might be the D (6 bases). This CDR3 comprises 15 residues. Trimming removed 6 bases at V and 0 bases at J, with 12 bases between. The germline CDR1 and CDR2 sequences are SGHTA and FQGNSA. The CDR3 reads CASRPTGISGNTIYF. As DNA, the CDR3 is TGTGCCAGCAGGCCAACAGGGATCTCTGGAAACACCATATATTTT.

The V and J genes are TRBV30 and TRBJ1-2; 10 positions agree with TRBD1. The trim removed 2 bases at V and 5 bases at J, leaving 14 bases unmatched. Germline-derived CDR1 and CDR2 are GTSNPN and SVGIG (reference sequence). This CDR3 region has 17 residues. The CDR3 coding sequence is TGTGCCTGGAGTCGGCAGAAAGGGACAGGGGTGGGATATGGCTACACCTTC. Translation: CAWSRQKGTGVGYGYTF.

V gene TRBV19 combines with J gene TRBJ1-5; no reliable D call. Germline V gene data show CDR1 as LNHDA and CDR2 as SQIVND (reference sequence). The CDR3 is 15 residues long. V lost 7 bases, J lost 4 bases, and 17 bases lay in between. The CDR3 coding sequence is TGTGCCAGTATAACGGGGTCAGGAACAAATCAGCCCCAGCATTTT. It specifies CASITGSGTNQPQHF.

The J gene is TRBJ2-1, the V gene TRBV11-2; 14 bases are a match to TRBD2. This CDR3 region has 14 residues. The V segment lost 5 bases and the J segment 11 bases; nucleotides outside the gene matches: 5. Germline V gene data show CDR1 as SGHAT and CDR2 as FQNNGV. CDR3 nucleotides: TGTGCCAGCAGCCCGACTAGCGGGGGGGCGAAGCAGTTCTTC. Translated: CASSPTSGGAKQFF.

The chain joins TRBV4-1 to TRBJ1-5, with 8 bases fitting TRBD1. The CDR3 runs 15 residues. The germline CDR1 and CDR2 sequences are MGHRA and YSYEKL. Losses at the gene ends were 3 bases for V and 6 bases for J; bases not matched to a gene: 7. The CDR3 is CASSHGQGGSQPQHF. The CDR3 DNA reads as TGCGCCAGCAGCCATGGACAGGGAGGGAGTCAGCCCCAGCATTTT.

J is TRBJ2-5 and V is TRBV11-2, with D perhaps matching TRBD2 (7 bases). The V end lost 2 bases, the J end lost 5 bases, and 12 bases lay between the germline ends. Germline V gives CDR1 SGHAT, CDR2 FQNNGV. The CDR3 has 14 residues. The CDR3 reads CASSLRGALETQYF. The CDR3 DNA reads as TGTGCCAGCAGCTTACGGGGGGCCCTGGAGACCCAGTACTTC.

The rearrangement links TRBV13 to TRBJ2-5, with D possibly being TRBD2 (6 bases). The CDR3 has 13 residues. Trimming removed 2 bases from V and 5 bases from J, with 9 bases in between. In germline, CDR1 is PRHDT, CDR2 FYEKMQ (reference sequence). This CDR3 is CASSLPSDETQYF. In DNA form, the CDR3 reads TGTGCCAGCAGCTTACCTAGCGATGAGACCCAGTACTTC. Full variable domain (remainder filled in from reference TRBV13 and TRBJ2-5): AAGVIQSPRHLIKEKRETATLKCYPIPRHDTVYWYQQGPGQDPQFLISFYEKMQSDKGSIPDRFSAQQFSDYHSELNMSSLELGDSALYFCASSLPSDETQYFGPGTRLLVL.

The V call is TRBV29-1, the J call TRBJ1-2; 9 bases are a match to TRBD1. The junction had 4 bases not matched to a gene; V was cut back by 4 bases and J by 10 bases. The CDR3 is 11 amino acids. Germline V lookup: CDR1 SQVTM, CDR2 ANQGSEA. Here the CDR3 DNA reads TGCAGCGTTGCCGGACAGGGGTTCTACACCTTC. This codes for CSVAGQGFYTF.

This chain joins TRBV28 and TRBJ2-7; 7 nucleotides agree with TRBD1. Trimming at V came to 10 bases and at J to 2 bases, leaving 8 bases not matched to a gene. This CDR3 region has 13 residues. Germline lookup yields CDR1 MDHEN and CDR2 SYDVKM. The chain's CDR3 is CATATGSPYEQYF. CDR3 bases: TGTGCCACCGCGACAGGGTCTCCCTACGAGCAGTACTTC.

The chain recombines TRBV2 with TRBJ2-1; D remains ambiguous. V was shortened by 7 bases and J by 8 bases, with 9 bases between the two germline ends. CDR3 length: 11 amino acids. The germline gives CDR1 SNHLY, CDR2 FYNNEI. As DNA, the CDR3 is TGTGCCAGCACGGTCTTTGATGAGCAGTTCTTC. Translation: CASTVFDEQFF.

This clone was seen just once. The chain has TRBV5-4 and TRBJ1-6; TRBD1 matches at 7 bases. V lost 3 bases, J lost 7 bases, and 7 bases stayed unmatched. The CDR3 totals 15 residues. Germline V gene data show CDR1 as SGHNT and CDR2 as YYREEE (reference sequence). CDR3 protein: CASSSPDRENSPLHF. CDR3 coding DNA: TGTGCCAGCAGCTCCCCCGACAGGGAGAATTCACCCCTCCACTTT.

This clone was seen only a few times. This chain joins TRBV5-4 and TRBJ1-1; D is uncertain. The CDR3 has 14 amino acids. Looked up from germline, CDR1 is SGHNT and CDR2 is YYREEE (reference sequence). Trimming took off 4 bases at V and 3 bases at J, with 13 bases between the two ends. CDR3 DNA: TGTGCCAGCAGCCAACTCTCCCTAGACACTGAAGCTTTCTTT. Its translation is CASSQLSLDTEAFF.

The CDR3 DNA sequence: TGTGCCAGCAGCCCGTCGACAGGGTTGAGAAACACTGAAGCTTTCTTT. Translating it yields CASSPSTGLRNTEAFF. The chain combines TRBV7-9 with TRBJ1-1, with 7 bases that match TRBD1. The CDR3 length is 16 residues. V was clipped by 5 bases and J by 2 bases; unmatched bases: 11. The germline CDR1 and CDR2 sequences are SEHNR and FQNEAQ (reference sequence).

J is TRBJ1-2 and V is TRBV25-1; D not resolved. Trimming shortened V by 7 bases and J by 6 bases, and 6 bases separated the two germline ends. CDR1 is MGHDK and CDR2 is SYGVNS in the germline V gene. The CDR3 consists of 10 residues. CDR3 residues: CASNLNGYTF. CDR3 nucleotide sequence: TGTGCCAGCAACCTAAATGGCTACACCTTC.

Only one count was recorded for this clone. This chain links TRBV19 with TRBJ1-5; 8 positions match TRBD1. The germline V gene has CDR1 LNHDA and CDR2 SQIVND (reference sequence). Trimming at V came to 10 bases and at J to 3 bases, leaving 8 bases not matched to a gene. The CDR3 is 14 amino acids. The CDR3 protein is CATWDRSFNQPQHF. CDR3 bases: TGTGCCACCTGGGACAGGTCCTTCAATCAGCCCCAGCATTTT.

Details on this clone: One end of the junction varies from germline; a read error may be responsible. The V and J genes are TRBV7-9 and TRBJ1-2, with D possibly being TRBD1 (5 bases). The CDR3 has 12 residues. Germline lookup yields CDR1 SEHNR and CDR2 FQNEAQ (reference sequence). The CDR3: CASSLELRGISF. The DNA for the CDR3 is TGTGCCAGCAGCTTAGAGCTCCGGGGGATCTCCTTC.

This chain connects TRBV7-9 to TRBJ2-7, with D possibly TRBD1 on 6 matching bases. Germline lookup yields CDR1 SEHNR and CDR2 FQNEAQ (reference sequence). V lost 1 base and J 2 bases, leaving 15 bases between the germline ends. This CDR3 region has 16 residues. CDR3 region: CASSLEGSQGAYEQYF. Written as DNA, the CDR3 is TGTGCCAGCAGCTTAGAGGGGTCACAGGGAGCCTACGAGCAGTACTTC.

This clone was seen a single time. The chain employs TRBV19 and TRBJ1-2; 9 bases are a match to TRBD1. Germline V CDR1 and CDR2: LNHDA, SQIVND (reference sequence). The CDR3 length is 13 residues. The V and J ends lost 6 bases and 5 bases, in that order; junction bases with no gene match: 4. CDR3 in amino acids: CASRRGQGYGYTF. CDR3 coding DNA: TGTGCCAGTAGGCGGGGACAGGGATATGGCTACACCTTC.

This chain joins TRBV5-6 and TRBJ2-7, with 12 positions matching TRBD1. V shed 3 bases, J shed 6 bases, and the junction held 13 bases outside the gene matches. This CDR3 has 17 amino acids. Per germline, CDR1 SGHDT and CDR2 YYEEEE. DNA for the CDR3: TGTGCCAGCAGCTCGACGCGCCCGGGACAGGGGGCGGCCGAGCAGTACTTC. Translation gives CASSSTRPGQGAAEQYF.

CDR3 in amino acids: CASSDSSGGADEQFF. For the CDR3, the DNA is TGTGCCAGCAGTGACTCGAGCGGGGGGGCAGATGAGCAGTTCTTC. J is TRBJ2-1 and V is TRBV6-4; 10 positions match TRBD2. In germline, CDR1 is MRHNA, CDR2 SNTAGT. This CDR3 spans 15 amino acids. Trimming took 0 bases from V and 8 from J; bases not matched to a gene: 4.

The rearrangement uses TRBV29-1 and TRBJ1-1; no clear D. The CDR3 runs to 11 residues. The V gene's germline CDR1 is SQVTM and CDR2 ANQGSEA. V lost 3 bases to trimming and J lost 6 bases, with 8 bases between them. CDR3 nucleotides: TGCAGCGTTGATTACAGTGCTGAAGCTTTCTTT. This translates into CSVDYSAEAFF. The full variable domain, with the rest looked up from reference TRBV29-1 and TRBJ1-1, is SAVISQKPSRDICQRGTSLTIQCQVDSQVTMMFWYRQQPGQSLTLIATANQGSEATYESGFVIDKFPISRPNLTFSTLTVSNMSPEDSSIYLCSVDYSAEAFFGQGTRLTVV.